This T cell receptor (beta chain) was identified in a study of shared clonotypes between healthy human individuals. The donors, healthy adults who were HIV-negative, had experienced no recent acute infections or vaccinations. TCRdb's copy holds only in-frame clones and misses some; the assay was immunoSEQ multiplex PCR. The sample has about 2.3 million clones; more than 80% are singletons. The CDR3 covers 14 residues. Germline values: CDR1 SNHLY, CDR2 FYNNEI. After removal of 6 bases from V and 2 bases from J, the junction contained 6 bases not matched to a gene. This receptor was obtained from a man aged 18-30 years in good health. Some clones in this sample may be carry-over from other donors' samples. Sample: naive CD4+ T cells from PBMCs. The subset denotes: CD45RA+ positively selected. V gene TRBV2 combines with J gene TRBJ2-5; TRBD1 matches at 7 bases. The CDR3 DNA sequence: TGTGCCAGCAGGACAGGGCGGGCGCAAGAGACCCAGTACTTC. Translating gives CASRTGRAQETQYF.